The source of this T cell receptor (beta chain) is a study of T cell responses to AZD1222 COVID-19 vaccine (dated by TCRdb to about 2021). In the study overall: A total of 230 or so trial participants underwent TCR sequencing, of whom 207 received two doses of AZD1222 and some 25 received two doses of the MenACWY control vaccine. Trial participants were enrolled by age into subgroups of 18-55, 56-69 and 70-plus years, and 148, 28 and 57 TCR-sequenced participants, respectively, were included in these subgroups.

General findings and caveats noted by the study authors: The 56-69-year group was small, and its depth increase did not reach significance, likely because of low power. CD4 TCRs associated with the vaccine covered the entire spike protein, and the dominant responses were in regions 160-218 and 743-854. A significant rise in spike-specific TCR breadth and depth was observed after two AZD1222 doses relative to day 0 and relative to MenACWY recipients. Because no day 14 peak-response samples were available, repertoires were characterized only after the peak T cell response. Reportedly, almost half of the unique spike-specific TCRs recognized epitopes lying outside the regions that are mutated in the B.1.351 and B.1.1.7 variants. Participants were mostly white British, with more females than males. The authors suggested clonal diversity may have been underestimated. Conclusions about previously exposed vaccinees are limited because only six or seven AZD1222 recipients were SARS-CoV-2 seropositive at baseline.

The CDR3 regions of human TCRbeta chains were analyzed by immunosequencing. For the original study's pipeline: Repertoire TCRs were checked for matches against a reference library of SARS-CoV-2-specific TCRs that had been generated using the MIRA antigen-specificity platform. Breadth meant the fraction of unique TCRs that were SARS-CoV-2-associated, whereas depth meant the fraction of total T cells that were SARS-CoV-2-associated. Using the MIRA data, every spike-specific TCR was mapped to the spike region that the TCR reacted to and assigned to either a CD4 or a CD8 class. Log10-transformed breadth and depth values were compared by one-way ANOVA with Sidak's multiple comparisons tests. Imported from immuneACCESS, the table was reduced by TCRdb to in-frame sequences with V and J called. These copies leave out some clones; in studies compared against another copy, an unresolved V gene accounts for under half, and the cause of the remainder is not known. That table furnishes V, J and clone size, whereas the DNA furnished D and trimming. The sample table contains roughly 99,000 clones; only one count was recorded for approximately 90% of them. 4.5% to 6% of the sample belongs to the ten largest clones.

With respect to this clone: Its antigen remains unidentified. No base qualities exist here, and no much larger clone lies one base off it.

Sample time point, as interpreted from the label and publication: about 28 days (+/-7) after the second vaccine dose. AZD1222 recipients whose second dose came at about 4 weeks and those whose second dose came at about 12 weeks were combined into one group, since spike-specific TCR depth and breadth did not differ between the two schedules. Samples from vaccinated people were obtained from the UK trials COV001 and COV002, which included a single-blind randomized controlled phase 2/3 trial of AZD1222 (ChAdOx1 nCoV-19) in healthy adults. Trial participant PBMC samples were collected at day 0 and day 28 after the second dose for TCRbeta chain sequencing. The CDR3 runs 16 amino acids, cysteine and phenylalanine included. The retained sequence is limited to the CDR3, 48 bases, with the frame set at the first base. CDR1 SGHRS and CDR2 YFSETQ are derived from the germline V gene. V ends up 4 bases short and J 0 bases short, with an unmatched junction base count of 7.

The TCR comes from an adult who received the AZD1222 COVID-19 vaccine. Here the sequenced sample was peripheral blood, taken 28 days after the second AZD1222 dose. Rearrangement joined TRBV5-1 to TRBJ1-1; the junction holds 9 bases that match TRBD1. The CDR3 protein sequence reads: CASSRTGGGLNTEAFF. Read as DNA, the sequence is TGCGCCAGCAGCCGAACAGGGGGCGGCCTGAACACTGAAGCTTTCTTT.